The 10 T cell receptor beta chains presented below share a single source sample, sequenced in a study of blood T cell repertoires in COVID-19 (dated by TCRdb to 2019 to 2021). The library was obtained by the immunoSEQ multiplex PCR assay. TCRdb took this table from immuneACCESS and kept in-frame rearrangements with V and J called. Such tables lack part of the clones; where checked against another copy, unresolved V genes explain under half of the gap, and the rest is unexplained. The sample data list about 260,000 clones, and 91% of these were observed just once. The top ten hold under 3% of the sample. The sample was peripheral blood. Every receptor here comes from a young adult with COVID-19, enrolled during active disease.

Of note for this clone: Other DNA sequences of this sample code for an identical CDR3. V is TRBV5-1 and J is TRBJ2-7; 7 positions agree with TRBD1. The CDR3 is made up of 14 amino acids. The ends lost 0 bases at V and 0 bases at J; junction bases unmatched: 0. Per germline, CDR1 SGHRS and CDR2 YFSETQ. Here the CDR3 reads CASSLGDSSYEQYF. In DNA form, the CDR3 reads TGCGCCAGCAGCTTGGGGGACAGCTCCTACGAGCAGTACTTC.

This sequence joins TRBV7-2 and TRBJ1-5, with a weak D call TRBD1 (5 bases). V was trimmed by 1 base and J by 3 bases, leaving 7 bases between them. Germline V lookup: CDR1 SGHTA, CDR2 FQGNSA. This CDR3 spans 14 amino acids. The CDR3 nucleotides read TGTGCCAGCAGCTTAGGGGGACTCAATCAGCCCCAGCATTTT. Its protein is CASSLGGLNQPQHF.

The chain links TRBV7-9 to TRBJ1-1; D not resolved. V was clipped by 2 bases and J by 1 base, with 8 bases between them. This CDR3 contains 14 residues. The germline V gene encodes CDR1 SEHNR and CDR2 FQNEAQ (reference sequence). The CDR3: CASSLWEKNTEAFF. The CDR3 nucleotides are TGTGCCAGCAGCTTATGGGAGAAGAACACTGAAGCTTTCTTT.

The chain has TRBV3-1 (or the pseudogene TRBV3-2) and TRBJ2-5; D might be TRBD2 (5 bases). Deletions cut 4 bases from V and 0 bases from J, with 12 bases between. CDR3 length: 15 amino acids. Per germline, CDR1 LGHDT and CDR2 YNNKEL (reference sequence). For the CDR3, the DNA is TGTGCCAGCAGCCGCATCCCCGGGAACCAAGAGACCCAGTACTTC. Its protein product is CASSRIPGNQETQYF.

The gene calls are TRBV10-3 and TRBJ2-6; tentative D call: TRBD1 (6 bases). The CDR3 is 17 amino acids. Germline V CDR1 and CDR2: ENHRY, SYGVKD. Trimming cost V 2 bases and J 2 bases, with 13 bases left between them. CDR3 sequence reads: CAISEGKNRAGANVLTF. CDR3 DNA sequence: TGTGCCATCAGTGAGGGGAAGAACAGGGCTGGGGCCAACGTCCTGACTTTC.

The J gene is TRBJ1-6, the V gene TRBV4-1; 9 bases fit TRBD1. This CDR3 region has 17 residues. Germline trimming cut 3 bases from V and 10 bases from J; bases unmatched to any gene: 13. From germline, CDR1 is MGHRA and CDR2 YSYEKL. The CDR3 reads CASSQGLPGQGTSPLHF. CDR3 coding DNA: TGCGCCAGCAGCCAGGGGCTTCCGGGACAGGGAACCTCACCCCTCCACTTT.

The CDR3 DNA follows: TGTGCCAGCAGTTACGGCGTCAGGGGGCGGATGCGGCAGTACTTC. Residues: CASSYGVRGRMRQYF. The chain carries TRBV6-5 and TRBJ2-7; 8 nucleotides align to TRBD1. V lost 2 bases, J lost 9 bases, and 12 bases stayed unmatched. The CDR3 loop spans 15 amino acids. In germline, CDR1 is MNHEY, CDR2 SVGAGI.

The rearrangement links TRBV30 to TRBJ2-3; 7 positions agree with TRBD1. Germline CDR1 reads GTSNPN; CDR2 reads SVGIG (reference sequence). CDR3 size: 16 residues. After removal of 3 bases from V and 0 bases from J, the junction contained 9 bases not matched to a gene. CDR3 in amino acids: CAWRAKGAVSTDTQYF. CDR3 coding DNA: TGTGCCTGGAGGGCCAAGGGGGCGGTCAGCACAGATACGCAGTATTTT. The complete variable domain, with remaining parts taken from reference TRBV30 and TRBJ2-3, reads SQTIHQWPATLVQPVGSPLSLECTVEGTSNPNLYWYRQAAGRGLQLLFYSVGIGQISSEVPQNLSASRPQDRQFILSSKKLLLSDSGFYLCAWRAKGAVSTDTQYFGPGTRLTVL.

The V and J genes are TRBV4-3 and TRBJ1-2; possibly TRBD1 for D (5 bases). From germline, CDR1 is LGHNA and CDR2 YSLEER. V was shortened by 3 bases and J by 4 bases, with 12 bases between the two germline ends. This CDR3 contains 14 residues. The CDR3 here is CASSQTVGGYGYTF. For the CDR3, the DNA is TGCGCCAGCAGCCAGACCGTGGGGGGCTATGGCTACACCTTC.

The rearrangement uses TRBV30 and TRBJ1-6; 11 nucleotides align to TRBD1. With V trimmed by 2 bases and J by 9 bases, 9 bases remained unmatched. The CDR3 contains 16 residues. Germline lookup yields CDR1 GTSNPN and CDR2 SVGIG (reference sequence). The CDR3 here is CAWSLLAGQGGSPLHF. CDR3 DNA sequence: TGTGCCTGGAGTCTTCTCGCGGGACAGGGGGGTTCACCCCTCCACTTT.